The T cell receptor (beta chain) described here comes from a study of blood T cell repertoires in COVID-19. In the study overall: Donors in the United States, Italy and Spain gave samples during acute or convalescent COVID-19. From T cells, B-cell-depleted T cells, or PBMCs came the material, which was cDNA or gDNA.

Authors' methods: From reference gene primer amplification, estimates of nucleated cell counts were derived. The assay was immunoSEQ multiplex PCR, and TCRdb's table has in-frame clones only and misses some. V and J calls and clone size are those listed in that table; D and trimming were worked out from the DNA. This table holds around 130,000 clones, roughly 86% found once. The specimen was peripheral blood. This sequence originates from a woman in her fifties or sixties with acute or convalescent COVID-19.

The CDR3 loop is CATLPVNTEAFF. CDR3 nucleotide sequence: TGTGCCACCCTACCGGTGAACACTGAAGCTTTCTTT. The chain is built from TRBV2 and TRBJ1-1; D ambiguous. Germline-derived CDR1 and CDR2 are SNHLY and FYNNEI. This CDR3 is 12 amino acids long. The V end lost 10 bases, the J end lost 0 bases, and 9 bases lay between the germline ends.